The source of this TCR beta chain is a study of cytomegalovirus exposure and HLA in healthy donors (dated by TCRdb to the late 2010s). A note on the overall study: According to an earlier analysis of several hundred of the donors, roughly 180 million T cells yielded 117 million unique TCR beta sequences and more than 250 Gb of sequence data. About 320 gigabases of sequencing data and 78 million or so unique TCR sequences were included in an early release covering under 650 HLA-typed donors. Among the roughly 400 genotyped donors, around 79% belonged to the genetic ancestry cluster associated with self-reported Caucasian donors. The aim of the study was to test whether cataloging public T cell receptors could identify signatures of past pathogen exposure. Using immunosequencing, the study profiled T cell repertoires from 500 to 800 subjects and related those repertoires to cytomegalovirus serostatus. A separate validation cohort of 100 to 150 different subjects was used in addition to the approximately 700-subject first cohort. High-throughput TCR immunosequencing, statistical association of individual TCRs with disease status, and machine learning were combined to predict cytomegalovirus infection status. To study patterns of TCR occurrence, a later analysis re-analyzed previously published TCR beta repertoires from under 750 donors and added high-resolution HLA genotyping. In the later analysis, no new phenotypic data were used to find candidate immune exposures; instead, reliance was placed on TCR beta sequences and their occurrence across donors. An earlier analysis of some 500 of the donors applied high-throughput TCR beta sequencing to assess whether each TCR beta V gene segment acted as functional or pseudogenic. Donor age, sex, ethnicity and CMV serostatus were compiled alongside the repertoire data. A later genetic analysis took genome-wide SNP genotypes for about 55% of the 666 donors and used that subset as a discovery cohort. All discovery cohort repertoires had been generated on a single sequencing platform. Class I and class II HLA loci were covered by the typing at four-digit resolution. Typing coverage differed by locus: A, B, C, DRB1 and DQB1 were typed in roughly 620-630 donors, DQA1 in about 550, DPA1 in some 600, and DPB1 in 472. Several DR-DQ haplotypes were treated as single units for association and clustering because of strong linkage in the cohort. Among about 370 genotyped donors of the cohort, an average of approximately 220,000 unique TCR beta nucleotide sequences was sequenced per donor, of which roughly 17% were non-productive.

The cohort comprised fewer than 700 healthy bone marrow donors. At the time of sampling, all cohort members were nominally healthy, though unrecorded immune exposures were likely present. The donor was CMV seronegative and was included in the group of about 400 seronegative cohort members. A peripheral blood sample was collected from each donor, and TCR beta sequencing was performed on peripheral blood mononuclear cells. Genomic DNA was extracted from the blood cell samples with the Qiagen DNeasy Blood Extraction Kit. Overall study outcomes, separate from this receptor: Compared with equally common non-associated chains, HLA-associated TCR beta chains in a later analysis were more clonally expanded and had lower generation probabilities. Because the 87-base-pair reads could not distinguish some IMGT-functional V segments, including TRBV6-2 and TRBV6-3, those segments were excluded. At a false discovery rate of 0.05, a later analysis linked under 20,000 TCR beta sequences to specific HLA alleles. In vitro tests confirmed that a few of the cytomegalovirus-associated TCR beta chains recognize cytomegalovirus antigens. It was suggested by the authors that the approach could potentially be generalized to other disease states and immunological phenotypes. Most TCR sequences were observed very rarely across donors, whereas some public TCRs were present in many individuals. The sequencing pipeline was judged likely to have produced a cluster of highly shared sequence variants as a technical artifact. Because counts were too low, some 17 rarely observed V segments, including chromosome 9 orphons, were excluded from the earlier analysis of 587 of the donors. In a later analysis, several top co-occurrence clusters were reported to appear linked to parvovirus B19, influenza, CMV and Epstein-Barr virus. Only TCR beta chains were sequenced in this cohort, and the absence of alpha or paired-chain data limited detectable features. According to a later analysis, TCR association rates differed among HLA loci, with DRB1 alleles showing the most associated TCRs and HLA-C alleles showing the fewest. A further reported finding was that TCR beta sequences accurately predicted the HLA-A and HLA-B alleles for most subjects in the first cohort. Correlated functional status among segregating V segments might reflect linkage disequilibrium, but an unknown experimental factor could not be ruled out. For the cohort, immune exposure information was limited to CMV serostatus. Because some donors lacked HLA typing at each locus, the association tests relied only on the typed subset. Sequencing depth was assumed to be roughly uniform across donors in the presence/absence analyses, though that assumption may not hold. The study listed over 150 TCR beta chains as associated with cytomegalovirus. A later analysis found that most CMV-associated TCR beta chains appeared HLA-restricted, with HLA associations seemingly driven largely by CMV exposure. In an earlier analysis of 587 of the donors, most TCR beta V segments were observed in productive rearrangements about 87% or about 30% of the time, broadly matching IMGT annotations. In a later genetic analysis, fewer N-insertions in productive TCRs were reported among donors in an Asian-associated ancestry cluster than the roughly 700-donor mean. When HLA alleles, especially DR and DQ, strongly co-occurred, attributing TCR associations to individual alleles was difficult. The classifier was reported to diagnose cytomegalovirus status with high specificity and sensitivity in both the original and validation cohorts. A later genetic analysis associated a missense DCLRE1C variant with V-gene and J-gene trimming of TCR beta chains, and an independent cohort replicated the association.

Only a few counts were recorded for this clone. What this receptor recognizes is not known. No base-level quality is on record; no much larger clone is a single base apart. Cut back by 4 bases and 0 bases, the V and J ends lie 16 bases apart. The CDR3 sequence holds 16 residues, the cysteine and phenylalanine included. Only the CDR3 region is kept as DNA, spanning 48 bases read in frame from base 1. CDR1 and CDR2, looked up from the germline V gene, are SGHDT and YYEEEE. Library creation used the immunoSEQ multiplex PCR assay. For the multiplex PCR, a mixture combining 60 forward primers for TCR Vbeta segments and 13 reverse primers for TCR Jbeta segments was used. The CDR3 region of rearranged TCR beta genes was amplified from genomic DNA with a multiplex PCR assay. The Illumina HiSeq System was used to sequence the amplified TCR beta libraries as 87-base-pair reads. On the authors' methods: A later analysis tallied about 77 million unique TCR beta chains across the approximately 670 repertoires, and some 12 million of those chains were shared by two or more donors. Raw reads were error-corrected and collapsed into unique sequences by a nearest-neighbor algorithm in which closely related sequences were merged to remove PCR and sequencing errors. V, D and J gene segments were assigned by aligning CDR3 sequences to IMGT reference sequences. For a sequence to be retained, a match of at least six nucleotides to both a V gene segment and a J gene segment was required. Rearrangements were classified as productive when the CDR3 lacked stop codons and remained in frame with V and J, and all other rearrangements were classified as non-productive. CDR3 was defined by IMGT convention, running from the second conserved V-encoded cysteine to the conserved J-encoded phenylalanine. In an earlier analysis of roughly 580 of the donors, sequences lacking an unambiguous match to a single V gene segment were excluded. An earlier analysis of almost 600 of the donors classified V segments as functional when productive rearrangements were above 56.7% and as segregating when the standard deviation between donors was above 5%. To diagnose cytomegalovirus status from the catalog of TCR beta chain sequences, a statistical classification framework was built. V and J gene assignment, in a later analysis, came from comparing TCR nucleotide sequences with IMGT/GENE-DB human TR gene sequences. A later analysis assigned CDR3 sequences and most-parsimonious VDJ recombination scenarios with the TCRdist pipeline. In a later analysis, each TCR beta chain was defined by its CDR3 amino acid sequence together with its V-gene family, and reads lacking a unique V-gene family were excluded. A later analysis removed 592 highly shared, low-generation-probability nucleotide sequences to deal with suspected cross-contamination and a sequencing artifact. For each public chain, a later analysis derived a clonal expansion index from normalized ranks of inferred template counts within each repertoire. In a later analysis, generation probabilities were computed with a VDJ recombination model fitted to out-of-frame rearrangements, and the resulting probabilities were checked against IGoR. In a later analysis, hypergeometric tests were used to score TCR-TCR, TCR-HLA and TCR-CMV co-occurrence, with a repertoire-size bias correction applied to TCR pairs. To estimate false discovery rates, a later analysis permuted the HLA or CMV assignments 20 times. In a later analysis, co-occurring TCRs were grouped using DBSCAN, and TCRdist sequence similarity was added for clustering within HLA-allele-positive subsets. For co-occurrence clustering, repertoires with fewer than 30,000 or more than 120,000 public chains were excluded, along with roughly 5 repertoires with anomalous nucleotide sharing. This immuneACCESS table, as held by TCRdb, lists in-frame sequences with V and J called but not all clones. Of the missing ones, under half trace to an unresolved V gene in checked studies; the others have no known cause. V, J and clone size were drawn from that table, and D and trimming were deduced from the DNA. The sample table lists 140,000 to 150,000 clones, over 60% of them with a count of one. The leading ten clones occupy approximately 2% of the sample.

Material: PBMCs. This TCR was recovered from a man between 35 and 55 years old in good health and CMV-seronegative. The rearrangement joined TRBV5-6 to TRBJ1-2; a tentative D call is TRBD1 (6 bases match). The nucleotide sequence reads as follows: TGTGCCAGCAGCCCCGGGACACCCTATTCTAACTATGGCTACACCTTC. It codes for CASSPGTPYSNYGYTF.